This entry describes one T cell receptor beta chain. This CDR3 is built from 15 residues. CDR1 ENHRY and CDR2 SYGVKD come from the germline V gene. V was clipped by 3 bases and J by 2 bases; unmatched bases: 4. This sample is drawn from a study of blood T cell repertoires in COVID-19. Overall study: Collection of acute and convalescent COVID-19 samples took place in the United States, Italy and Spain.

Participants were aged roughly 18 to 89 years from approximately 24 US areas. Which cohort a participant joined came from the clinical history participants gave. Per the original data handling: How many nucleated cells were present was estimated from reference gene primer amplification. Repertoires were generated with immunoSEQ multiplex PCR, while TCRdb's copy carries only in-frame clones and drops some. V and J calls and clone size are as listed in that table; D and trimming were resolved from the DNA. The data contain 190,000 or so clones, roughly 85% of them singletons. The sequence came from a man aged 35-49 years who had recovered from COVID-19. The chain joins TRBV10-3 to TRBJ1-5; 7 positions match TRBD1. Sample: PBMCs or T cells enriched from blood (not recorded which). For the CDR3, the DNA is TGTGCCATCAGTGACAACAGGGGAGGCAATCAGCCCCAGCATTTT. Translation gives CAISDNRGGNQPQHF.